These 20 T cell receptor beta chains were all obtained from the same sample, sequenced in a study of cytomegalovirus exposure and HLA in healthy donors. The PCR employed 60 Vbeta primers together with 13 Jbeta primers. Repertoires were generated with immunoSEQ multiplex PCR, while TCRdb's copy carries only in-frame clones and drops some. The sample gives under 250,000 clones, 76% of which show up once; 0.63% is in the top ten. The specimen was PBMCs. Source of these receptors: a man aged 18 to 35 in good health and CMV-seronegative.

This sequence joins TRBV5-4 and TRBJ2-7, with TRBD1 identical over 8 bases. The J segment lost 4 bases and the V segment lost 1 base, leaving 7 bases of the junction unmatched. This CDR3 has 15 amino acids. CDR1 and CDR2 from the germline V gene are SGHNT and YYREEE (reference sequence). CDR3 nucleotides: TGTGCCAGCAGCTTGTCCCCTACAGGGGGTTACGAGCAGTACTTC. It codes for CASSLSPTGGYEQYF.

The CDR3 DNA reads TGTGCCTGGGAACAGGGGAACACTGAAGCTTTCTTT. This codes for CAWEQGNTEAFF. The chain couples TRBV30 to TRBJ1-1; a possible D gene is TRBD1 (6 bases). The CDR3 consists of 12 residues. The germline gives CDR1 GTSNPN, CDR2 SVGIG (reference sequence). V was pared by 5 bases and J by 1 base, with 8 bases between.

The chain combines TRBV5-6 with TRBJ1-1; D possibly corresponds to TRBD1 (5 bases). The V end lost 6 bases, the J end lost 7 bases, and 22 bases lay between the germline ends. This CDR3 comprises 15 residues. Germline CDR1 SGHDT, CDR2 YYEEEE. The CDR3 here is CASTLPETGEGEAFF. The CDR3 nucleotides are TGTGCCAGCACCCTCCCGGAGACGGGGGAAGGTGAAGCTTTCTTT.

This rearrangement joins TRBV10-2 to TRBJ1-2; no definite D call. Trimming shortened V by 2 bases and J by 2 bases, and 12 bases separated the two germline ends. In germline, CDR1 is WSHSY, CDR2 SAAADI. This CDR3 is built from 15 residues. The CDR3 sequence is CASSELQRGNYGYTF. In nucleotides, the CDR3 is TGCGCCAGCAGTGAGCTACAACGGGGAAACTATGGCTACACCTTC.

The chain links TRBV7-3 to TRBJ2-3, with D unclear. The CDR3 has 13 amino acids. V lost 2 bases and J lost 0, with 3 bases in between. Germline V gives CDR1 SGHTA, CDR2 FQGTGA. CDR3 coding DNA: TGTGCCAGCAGCTTAGGCAGCACAGATACGCAGTATTTT. This translates into CASSLGSTDTQYF.

The chain carries TRBV7-9 and TRBJ2-1; TRBD2 aligns across 7 bases. J was trimmed by 0 bases and V by 5 bases; bases with no gene match: 4. The CDR3 has 15 amino acids. The germline V gene encodes CDR1 SEHNR and CDR2 FQNEAQ (reference sequence). CDR3 amino acids: CASSGTSDSYNEQFF. In DNA, the CDR3 is TGTGCCAGCAGCGGAACTAGCGACTCCTACAATGAGCAGTTCTTC.

The chain combines TRBV5-1 with TRBJ2-7; D is possibly TRBD2 (5 bases). CDR1 is SGHRS, CDR2 YFSETQ, per germline. With 0 bases removed from V and 3 bases from J, the gap between germline ends came to 13 bases. The CDR3 spans 15 residues. CDR3 nucleotide sequence: TGCGCCAGCAGCTTGGGTGGGTTGGGAGACTACGAGCAGTACTTC. This codes for CASSLGGLGDYEQYF.

The chain employs TRBV5-1 and TRBJ2-3; the D is unclear. CDR1 and CDR2 from the germline V gene are SGHRS and YFSETQ. The CDR3 length is 14 residues. V lost 1 base and J lost 2, with 8 bases in between. The CDR3 sequence: CASSLSYPTDTQYF. The CDR3 bases are TGCGCCAGCAGCTTGTCCTACCCCACAGATACGCAGTATTTT.

The chain recombines TRBV7-8 with TRBJ2-5; 11 bases match TRBD2. Trimming at V came to 1 base and at J to 4 bases, leaving 8 bases not matched to a gene. The CDR3 extends over 17 amino acids. Germline loops: CDR1 SGHVS, CDR2 FQNEAQ. CDR3 residues: CASSLVPSGRSLETQYF. The CDR3, as DNA: TGTGCCAGCAGCTTAGTACCTAGCGGGAGGTCTTTAGAGACCCAGTACTTC.

The V gene is TRBV13, the J gene TRBJ2-7; 10 bases are a match to TRBD2. This CDR3 has 16 residues. Germline V gene lookup returns CDR1 PRHDT and CDR2 FYEKMQ (reference sequence). J lost 0 bases, V lost 5 bases, and 7 bases had no gene match. CDR3 in amino acids: CASSGTGTSDSYEQYF. DNA for the CDR3: TGTGCCAGCAGCGGGACCGGGACTAGCGACTCCTACGAGCAGTACTTC.

The chain has TRBV27 and TRBJ1-1, with D perhaps matching TRBD1 (6 bases). Looked up from germline, CDR1 is MNHEY and CDR2 is SMNVEV (reference sequence). V lost 3 bases, J lost 8 bases, and 13 bases lay in between. The CDR3 has 13 residues. The CDR3, as DNA: TGTGCCAGCAGTTTGTTACAGGGCCAGGAAGCTTTCTTT. It is translated as CASSLLQGQEAFF.

This clone has more than one count but fewer than ten. V usage is TRBV5-1 and J usage is TRBJ2-7; TRBD2 is a possible D gene (5 bases). V lost 0 bases, J lost 5 bases, and 12 bases lay in between. This CDR3 region has 14 residues. From germline, CDR1 is SGHRS and CDR2 YFSETQ. The chain's CDR3 is CASSLAEGQHEQYF. The CDR3 DNA reads TGCGCCAGCAGCTTGGCCGAGGGTCAACACGAGCAGTACTTC.

The rearrangement joins TRBV7-6 to TRBJ2-3; TRBD2 agrees at 7 bases. Trimming removed 2 bases from V and 4 bases from J; junction bases left unmatched: 6. This CDR3 comprises 15 residues. CDR1 SGHVS and CDR2 FNYEAQ come from the germline V gene. The CDR3, as DNA: TGTGCCAGCAGCTTATTGCGGGAGCGCGCAGATACGCAGTATTTT. Translating it yields CASSLLRERADTQYF.

The rearrangement uses TRBV27 and TRBJ1-2; the match to TRBD1 covers 8 bases. The CDR3 sequence is 11 residues long. V lost 6 bases to trimming and J lost 7 bases; unmatched junction nucleotides: 1. In germline, CDR1 is MNHEY, CDR2 SMNVEV (reference sequence). The CDR3 reads CASSQGAGYTF. DNA for the CDR3: TGTGCCAGCAGCCAGGGGGCTGGCTACACCTTC.

The rearrangement uses TRBV28 and TRBJ2-2; 11 nucleotides agree with TRBD2. Trimming at V came to 1 base and at J to 0 bases, leaving 1 base not matched to a gene. The CDR3 is made up of 17 amino acids. Germline-derived CDR1 and CDR2 are MDHEN and SYDVKM. In nucleotides, the CDR3 is TGTGCCAGCAGTTTATCGGGACTAGCGGCGAACACCGGGGAGCTGTTTTTT. Protein: CASSLSGLAANTGELFF.

The chain employs TRBV27 and TRBJ2-3; 10 bases align to TRBD2. CDR1 is MNHEY and CDR2 is SMNVEV in the germline V gene (reference sequence). J lost 10 bases, V lost 5 bases, and 9 bases had no gene match. The CDR3 loop spans 14 amino acids. This CDR3 is CASSLAGEVRSQYF. CDR3 nucleotide sequence: TGTGCCAGCAGTCTAGCGGGAGAGGTTAGATCGCAGTATTTT.

The chain has TRBV7-2 and TRBJ1-2; 7 bases are shared with TRBD1. The CDR3 spans 15 residues. Germline CDR1 is SGHTA and CDR2 is FQGNSA. The ends lost 1 base at V and 4 bases at J; junction bases unmatched: 6. CDR3 nucleotides: TGTGCCAGCAGCTTAGTCCCGACAGGGTTCTATGGCTACACCTTC. Translation: CASSLVPTGFYGYTF. Full variable domain (missing parts from reference TRBV7-2 and TRBJ1-2): GAGVSQSPSNKVTEKGKDVELRCDPISGHTALYWYRQSLGQGLEFLIYFQGNSAPDKSGLPSDRFSAERTGGSVSTLTIQRTQQEDSAVYLCASSLVPTGFYGYTFGSGTRLTVV.

The chain uses TRBV2 and TRBJ1-2; D is ambiguous. Germline lookup yields CDR1 SNHLY and CDR2 FYNNEI. Deletions cut 6 bases from V and 8 bases from J, with 16 bases between. The CDR3 consists of 13 residues. CDR3 protein: CASSRTSAGGYTF. DNA of the CDR3: TGTGCCAGCAGCAGGACCTCGGCGGGAGGCTACACCTTC.

In this sample, this clone turned up once. The chain uses TRBV15 and TRBJ2-3; no reliable D call. Between the trimmed V and J ends, which lost 8 bases and 1 base, there was a span of 13 bases. This CDR3 spans 14 amino acids. Per germline, CDR1 LNHNV and CDR2 YYDKDF (reference sequence). CDR3 nucleotide sequence: TGTGCCACCTCTCGTTCAGGCGGCACAGATACGCAGTATTTT. Translating gives CATSRSGGTDTQYF.

The chain is built from TRBV2 and TRBJ2-3, with TRBD1 matching 10 bases. The junction had 9 bases not matched to a gene; V was cut back by 11 bases and J by 1 base. CDR1 SNHLY and CDR2 FYNNEI come from the germline V gene. The CDR3 contains 15 residues. CDR3 region: CAGKTGTGGTDTQYF. The CDR3 DNA is TGTGCCGGGAAGACCGGGACAGGGGGCACAGATACGCAGTATTTT. Full variable domain (outside the CDR3, taken from reference TRBV2 and TRBJ2-3): EPEVTQTPSHQVTQMGQEVILRCVPISNHLYFYWYRQILGQKVEFLVSFYNNEISEKSEIFDDQFSVERPDGSNFTLKIRSTKLEDSAMYFCAGKTGTGGTDTQYFGPGTRLTVL.